Shown below are 14 T cell receptor beta chains from a single sample sequenced in a study of beta chain features in type 1 diabetes. General study results and limits: In every one of the four CD4+ subsets, TCRB CDR3s were moderately but significantly shorter in Type 1 diabetes patients.

TCRB transcripts that were expressed got sequenced, as all of the isolated RNA had been reverse transcribed. Sequenced by immunoSEQ multiplex PCR; TCRdb stores in-frame clones only, minus some. The sample carries approximately 260,000 clones, approximately 24% recorded once. The antigens of these receptors remain unknown. Input material: naive CD4+ T cells from blood. The receptors come from a woman between 25 and 40 years old with type 1 diabetes.

This clone has more than one count but fewer than ten. In nucleotides, the CDR3 is TGTGCCTGGGGGACAGACACCTACGAGCAGTACTTC. Encoded protein: CAWGTDTYEQYF. The chain has TRBV30 and TRBJ2-7, with 7 bases that match TRBD1. The length of the CDR3 is 12 residues. Trimming removed 5 bases from V and 2 bases from J; junction bases left unmatched: 3. Per the germline V gene, CDR1 is GTSNPN and CDR2 is SVGIG (reference sequence).

This clone occurred a few times. The chain is built from TRBV28 and TRBJ1-2; 7 bases align to TRBD1. Losses at the gene ends were 9 bases for V and 4 bases for J; bases not matched to a gene: 8. Germline CDR1 and CDR2: MDHEN and SYDVKM. The CDR3 consists of 13 residues. The CDR3 spells CASYRGHTYGYTF. In nucleotides, the CDR3 is TGTGCCAGTTACAGGGGCCATACCTATGGCTACACCTTC.

This clone has a handful of counts. In nucleotides, the CDR3 is TGTGCCACAGCGGGAGAGGGCAATGAGCAGTTCTTC. This codes for CATAGEGNEQFF. The V call is TRBV28, the J call TRBJ2-1; 8 positions agree with TRBD2. This CDR3 region has 12 residues. Germline loops: CDR1 MDHEN, CDR2 SYDVKM. After removal of 10 bases from V and 6 bases from J, the junction contained 5 bases not matched to a gene.

The rearrangement joins TRBV2 to TRBJ2-1; D gene uncertain. This CDR3 is built from 12 residues. The V end was cut by 7 bases, the J end by 7 bases, with 11 bases between. Germline V CDR1 and CDR2: SNHLY, FYNNEI. The CDR3 region is CASMVKENEQFF. DNA of the CDR3: TGTGCCAGCATGGTTAAGGAGAATGAGCAGTTCTTC.

This clone was picked up a small number of times. This sample includes further DNA sequences coding for the same CDR3. The chain recombines TRBV7-2 with TRBJ2-3; 7 bases fit TRBD2. The V gene end was trimmed by 5 bases and the J gene end by 1 base; junction bases not matched to a gene: 6. This CDR3 spans 15 amino acids. Per the germline V gene, CDR1 is SGHTA and CDR2 is FQGNSA. The CDR3 region is CASSPRLAGTDTQYF. The DNA of the CDR3 is TGTGCCAGCAGCCCTAGACTAGCCGGCACAGATACGCAGTATTTT.

This clone was found a few times. V gene TRBV30 combines with J gene TRBJ2-1; TRBD2 aligns across 10 bases. V gave up 1 base and J gave up 4 bases; unmatched junction bases: 10. The CDR3 runs to 17 residues. From germline, CDR1 is GTSNPN and CDR2 SVGIG (reference sequence). The CDR3 spells CAWSGVSGAGGYNEQFF. The DNA of the CDR3 is TGTGCCTGGAGTGGAGTATCTGGAGCGGGAGGGTACAATGAGCAGTTCTTC.

The chain carries TRBV5-1 and TRBJ1-2; D perhaps matches TRBD1 (5 bases). The length of the CDR3 is 15 residues. Trimming pared 6 bases from V and 3 bases from J, leaving 18 bases between. Germline assignment: CDR1 SGHRS and CDR2 YFSETQ. CDR3 nucleotide sequence: TGCGCCAGCAACATCTTAGGAGGGACGGACTATGGCTACACCTTC. As protein: CASNILGGTDYGYTF.

This clone was observed once. The chain joins TRBV10-3 to TRBJ2-1; 7 positions agree with TRBD2. The CDR3 is 14 residues long. Germline CDR1 is ENHRY and CDR2 is SYGVKD. V lost 0 bases to trimming and J lost 5 bases; unmatched junction nucleotides: 1. The CDR3 DNA reads as TGTGCCATCAGTGAGTCTAGCGGGCACAATGAGCAGTTCTTC. Translation gives CAISESSGHNEQFF.

This clone appeared a few times. The rearrangement links TRBV2 to TRBJ2-7; 7 bases are shared with TRBD1. Per the germline V gene, CDR1 is SNHLY and CDR2 is FYNNEI. The CDR3 sequence is 15 residues long. V lost 7 bases, J lost 6 bases, and 15 bases stayed unmatched. The CDR3 loop is CASTTTGQSSREQYF. CDR3 nucleotides: TGTGCCAGCACCACAACGGGACAGTCATCTCGCGAGCAGTACTTC. The whole variable domain, filled in from reference TRBV2 and TRBJ2-7, reads EPEVTQTPSHQVTQMGQEVILRCVPISNHLYFYWYRQILGQKVEFLVSFYNNEISEKSEIFDDQFSVERPDGSNFTLKIRSTKLEDSAMYFCASTTTGQSSREQYFGPGTRLTVT.

This clone was counted a few times. The chain couples TRBV2 to TRBJ1-2; perhaps TRBD1 as D (6 bases). Germline-derived CDR1 and CDR2 are SNHLY and FYNNEI. V was trimmed by 5 bases and J by 4 bases, leaving 14 bases between them. The length of the CDR3 is 14 residues. The CDR3 loop reads CASSTRTAPYGYTF. CDR3 sequence (DNA): TGTGCCAGCAGTACTAGGACAGCCCCCTATGGCTACACCTTC.

This chain connects TRBV29-1 to TRBJ2-6, with D possibly TRBD1 on 6 matching bases. In germline, CDR1 is SQVTM, CDR2 ANQGSEA. Trimming took off 3 bases at V and 4 bases at J, with 10 bases between the two ends. This CDR3 has 14 amino acids. The chain's CDR3 is CSVDTGTGANVLTF. Here the CDR3 DNA reads TGCAGCGTTGACACGGGGACAGGGGCCAACGTCCTGACTTTC.

The genes are TRBV11-3 and TRBJ2-3, with D tentatively TRBD1 (6 bases). V was trimmed by 4 bases and J by 5 bases, leaving 13 bases between them. Germline V gene sequence: CDR1 SGHNT, CDR2 YENEEA. This CDR3 has 14 amino acids. CDR3 sequence reads: CASSSAARGDTQYF. CDR3 in DNA: TGTGCCAGCAGCTCCGCGGCCAGGGGAGATACGCAGTATTTT.

The gene calls are TRBV6-5 and TRBJ2-2; possible D gene TRBD1, 6 bases. This CDR3 spans 14 amino acids. Trimming pared 10 bases from V and 6 bases from J, leaving 18 bases between. The V gene's germline CDR1 is MNHEY and CDR2 SVGAGI. The CDR3 nucleotides read TGTGCCACCAAGACAGGCTTTTTCCCCGGGGAGCTGTTTTTT. Its protein product is CATKTGFFPGELFF.

This clone was detected only a few times. The chain has TRBV7-2 and TRBJ2-3; unclear D gene. Germline lookup yields CDR1 SGHTA and CDR2 FQGNSA. Deletions cut 5 bases from V and 6 bases from J, with 21 bases between. CDR3 length: 16 residues. CDR3 nucleotides: TGTGCCAGCAGCACAAGATCGTCCAATTTCATGGATACGCAGTATTTT. Translated: CASSTRSSNFMDTQYF. Combining the CDR3 with reference TRBV7-2 and TRBJ2-3 gives the whole variable domain GAGVSQSPSNKVTEKGKDVELRCDPISGHTALYWYRQSLGQGLEFLIYFQGNSAPDKSGLPSDRFSAERTGGSVSTLTIQRTQQEDSAVYLCASSTRSSNFMDTQYFGPGTRLTVL.